Listed below are T cell receptor beta chains from one sample, sequenced in a study of T-cell reconstitution after alpha-beta-depleted transplantation in children. TCRdb itself ran the PCR reads through MiXCR, one entry per CDR3 protein. The sample lists some 350,000 distinct CDR3 sequences; about a sixth were seen once. Specimen: PBMCs, mostly from graft donor cells, collected 360 days after TCRalphabeta/CD19-depleted stem cell transplant. The receptors here all came from a male patient between 2 and 15 years old who had a stem cell transplant for acute lymphoblastic leukemia, so the T cells may come from the graft donor. Each CDR3 is given with its conserved first and last residue. D genes are given only for firm matches. Clone size is given for some rows only: seen once, a few or many times, or a class if the clone is expanded.

d_gene	abundance	v_gene	j_gene	CDR3aa	CDR3nt
-	-	TRBV7-2	TRBJ2-3	CASSNRDFATDTQYF	TGTGCCAGCAGCAACCGGGACTTCGCCACAGATACGCAGTATTTT
-	-	TRBV15	TRBJ2-7	CATSRGSVPGEQYF	TGTGCCACCAGCAGGGGGTCCGTACCTGGCGAGCAGTACTTC
TRBD2	many	TRBV10-3	TRBJ2-1	CAISWGTSGRNEQFF	TGTGCCATCAGTTGGGGGACTAGCGGGAGGAATGAGCAGTTCTTC
-	many	TRBV29-1	TRBJ2-1	CSGITGHEQFF	TGCAGCGGGATAACAGGGCACGAGCAGTTCTTC
TRBD1	few	TRBV20-1	TRBJ1-5	CSASLQTGSHIIQHF	TGCAGTGCTAGCCTCCAGACAGGGTCGCACATAATCCAGCATTTT
-	-	TRBV10-2	TRBJ2-7	CASISPLGYEQYF	TGCGCCAGCATAAGCCCCCTGGGGTACGAGCAGTACTTC
TRBD1	many	TRBV24-1	TRBJ2-1	CATSDPRGHSYNEQFF	TGTGCCACCAGTGACCCGAGGGGGCATTCCTACAATGAGCAGTTCTTC
-	once	TRBV19	TRBJ1-5	CASSQGNQAQHF	TGTGCCAGTAGCCAGGGAAATCAGGCCCAGCATTTT
TRBD2	few	TRBV20-1	TRBJ2-1	CSVVKPGLATLNEQFF	TGCAGTGTCGTCAAACCGGGACTAGCGACCCTCAATGAGCAGTTCTTC
TRBD2	many	TRBV10-3	TRBJ2-1	CAIRGTSGGNYNEQFF	TGTGCCATCAGGGGGACTAGCGGGGGGAACTACAATGAGCAGTTCTTC
-	-	TRBV2	TRBJ1-1	CASREGTSMNTEAFF	TGTGCCAGCAGGGAGGGGACAAGCATGAACACTGAAGCTTTCTTT
-	-	TRBV4-3	TRBJ2-7	CASSQEYVLGNYEQYF	TGCGCCAGCAGCCAAGAGTACGTCCTTGGGAACTACGAGCAGTACTTC
TRBD2	-	TRBV20-1	TRBJ2-1	CSARDPRGGYNEQFF	TGCAGTGCTAGAGATCCTCGCGGGGGCTACAATGAGCAGTTCTTC
-	-	TRBV6-5	TRBJ1-2	CASRTASYGYTF	TGTGCCAGCCGGACAGCCAGCTATGGCTACACCTTC
-	-	TRBV18	TRBJ2-3	CASSLMFNTRTDTQYF	TGTGCCAGCTCCCTGATGTTTAATACTCGCACAGATACGCAGTATTTT
TRBD2	few	TRBV6-5	TRBJ2-1	CASSYDSRLAGGNNEQFF	TGTGCCAGCAGTTACGACTCCCGACTAGCGGGAGGGAACAATGAGCAGTTCTTC
TRBD1	-	TRBV20-1	TRBJ1-4	CSARNIQGLANEKLFF	TGCAGTGCTAGAAACATACAGGGGTTGGCTAATGAAAAACTGTTTTTT
TRBD1	-	TRBV24-1	TRBJ1-2	CATSDPGQGYGYTF	TGTGCCACCAGTGATCCCGGACAGGGCTATGGCTACACCTTC
-	-	TRBV28	TRBJ2-1	CASSLGGGENEQFF	TGTGCCAGCAGTCTAGGGGGAGGGGAGAATGAGCAGTTCTTC
-	many	TRBV16	TRBJ2-1	CASSQLYTHSYNEQFF	TGTGCCAGCAGCCAATTATACACCCACTCCTACAATGAGCAGTTCTTC
-	once	TRBV4-3	TRBJ2-7	CASSQEGPGAGDYEQYF	TGCGCCAGCAGCCAAGAAGGGCCTGGAGCGGGCGACTACGAGCAGTACTTC
-	-	TRBV7-2	TRBJ2-7	CASSFLGRAAYEQYF	TGTGCCAGCAGCTTCCTGGGACGGGCGGCCTACGAGCAGTACTTC
TRBD1	many	TRBV12-3/TRBV12-4	TRBJ1-1	CASSPDRDGNTEAFF	TGTGCCAGCAGTCCGGACAGGGATGGGAACACTGAAGCTTTCTTT
-	-	TRBV5-6	TRBJ2-2	CASSLTPAGASTGELFF	TGTGCCAGCAGCTTGACCCCCGCGGGGGCGAGCACCGGGGAGCTGTTTTTT
-	-	TRBV29-1	TRBJ2-3	CSVEEVATDTQYF	TGCAGCGTTGAAGAGGTTGCGACAGATACGCAGTATTTT
TRBD1	few	TRBV29-1	TRBJ2-7	CSVLGTGEAYEQYF	TGCAGCGTGCTCGGGACAGGGGAGGCCTACGAGCAGTACTTC
-	-	TRBV29-1	TRBJ2-1	CSVGFPSFFGRIINEQFF	TGCAGCGTTGGATTCCCATCCTTTTTTGGCAGGATTATCAATGAGCAGTTCTTC
-	few	TRBV4-3	TRBJ1-6	CASSPGGRGNNSPLHF	TGCGCCAGCAGCCCAGGCGGGCGAGGGAATAATTCACCCCTCCACTTT
-	-	TRBV7-2	TRBJ2-1	CASSSGPGGGQFF	TGTGCCAGCAGCTCGGGCCCCGGGGGTGGTCAGTTCTTC
TRBD1	many	TRBV29-1	TRBJ2-7	CSVEDRGGPTYEQYF	TGCAGCGTTGAAGATCGAGGGGGCCCGACCTACGAGCAGTACTTC
TRBD2	-	TRBV9	TRBJ2-3	CASTLHSGSTDTQYF	TGTGCCAGCACCCTTCATAGCGGGAGCACAGATACGCAGTATTTT
-	few	TRBV5-5	TRBJ1-2	CASSLSVVNPQGNYGYTF	TGTGCCAGCAGCTTGTCAGTTGTGAACCCGCAGGGAAACTATGGCTACACCTTC
TRBD2	many	TRBV12-3/TRBV12-4	TRBJ2-1	CASSLSYLAGSDNEQFF	TGTGCCAGCAGTTTATCCTATCTAGCGGGGAGCGACAATGAGCAGTTCTTC
-	few	TRBV5-6	TRBJ2-3	CASSRKQDTQYF	TGTGCCAGCAGCCGCAAACAAGATACGCAGTATTTT
-	-	TRBV7-9	TRBJ1-1	CASSLSATGAFF	TGTGCCAGCAGCTTATCGGCAACAGGAGCTTTCTTT
TRBD1	-	TRBV4-2	TRBJ1-1	CASSHPSDREAFF	TGTGCCAGCAGCCACCCCTCGGACAGGGAAGCTTTCTTT
-	few	TRBV5-5	TRBJ2-4	CASARVLVDIQYF	TGTGCCAGCGCTCGAGTTCTCGTAGACATTCAGTACTTC
TRBD2	-	TRBV12-3/TRBV12-4	TRBJ2-5	CASSLRRGRETQYF	TGTGCCAGCAGTTTAAGGCGGGGGAGGGAGACCCAGTACTTC
-	-	TRBV12-3/TRBV12-4	TRBJ2-7	CASTFGGYYEQYF	TGTGCCAGCACATTCGGAGGTTACTACGAGCAGTACTTC
TRBD2	few	TRBV4-2	TRBJ2-1	CASSSGLAGLYNEQFF	TGTGCCAGCAGCTCGGGACTAGCGGGATTGTACAATGAGCAGTTCTTC
-	-	TRBV12-3/TRBV12-4	TRBJ1-4	CASNRGHEKLFF	TGTGCCAGCAATCGGGGCCATGAAAAACTGTTTTTT
TRBD1	few	TRBV7-3	TRBJ1-1	CASSPGTGVLGEAFF	TGTGCCAGCAGCCCCGGGACAGGGGTCCTTGGTGAAGCTTTCTTT
TRBD2	-	TRBV20-1	TRBJ2-5	CSARASNGLAGVETQYF	TGCAGTGCTAGAGCCTCTAACGGACTAGCGGGAGTAGAGACCCAGTACTTC
TRBD2	-	TRBV24-1	TRBJ2-1	CATSEGGLSSYNEQFF	TGTGCCACCAGTGAGGGGGGACTATCTTCCTACAATGAGCAGTTCTTC
TRBD1	few	TRBV5-6	TRBJ1-6	CASSFTGGLNSPLHF	TGTGCCAGCAGCTTCACAGGGGGCCTCAATTCACCCCTCCACTTT
TRBD1	-	TRBV27	TRBJ1-1	CASSLSYSGGHTEAFF	TGTGCCAGCAGTTTATCATACTCAGGGGGGCACACTGAAGCTTTCTTT
-	few	TRBV3-1	TRBJ2-3	CASARTDTQYF	TGTGCCAGCGCTCGTACAGATACGCAGTATTTT
TRBD1	few	TRBV28	TRBJ1-6	CASSLWPGTGPSPLHF	TGTGCCAGCAGTTTATGGCCCGGGACAGGGCCCTCACCCCTCCACTTT
-	-	TRBV5-1	TRBJ1-6	CASSPRGIDNSPLHF	TGCGCCAGCAGCCCTAGAGGAATCGACAATTCACCCCTCCACTTT
-	few	TRBV9	TRBJ1-2	CASSPQPAPTYGYTF	TGTGCCAGCAGCCCGCAGCCGGCGCCGACGTATGGCTACACCTTC
-	-	TRBV12-3/TRBV12-4	TRBJ1-1	CASSKPQGMGTEAFF	TGTGCCAGCAGTAAGCCTCAGGGGATGGGCACTGAAGCTTTCTTT
-	-	TRBV7-9	TRBJ1-4	CASSLAGPATNEKLFF	TGTGCCAGCAGCTTAGCCGGGCCCGCAACTAATGAAAAACTGTTTTTT
TRBD1	-	TRBV7-6	TRBJ2-1	CASSPDRAHEQFF	TGTGCCAGCAGCCCGGACAGGGCACATGAGCAGTTCTTC
-	-	TRBV28	TRBJ2-7	CASTELGVGNEQYF	TGTGCCAGCACCGAACTAGGAGTAGGCAACGAGCAGTACTTC
-	-	TRBV4-3	TRBJ2-7	CASSWTQGNSYEQYF	TGCGCCAGCAGCTGGACCCAGGGGAATTCCTACGAGCAGTACTTC
TRBD2	-	TRBV11-2	TRBJ2-7	CASSTLLAREGRAYEQYF	TGTGCCAGCAGCACCCTCCTAGCCCGGGAGGGCCGGGCCTACGAGCAGTACTTC
-	-	TRBV7-2	TRBJ2-1	CASSLGQAYNEQFF	TGTGCCAGCAGCTTAGGGCAAGCCTACAATGAGCAGTTCTTC
TRBD1	many	TRBV29-1	TRBJ2-5	CSVESRGRQETQYF	TGCAGCGTTGAAAGCAGGGGGCGGCAAGAGACCCAGTACTTC
-	-	TRBV29-1	TRBJ1-2	CSVDHWGGDYGYTF	TGCAGCGTTGATCATTGGGGTGGCGACTATGGCTACACCTTC
-	-	TRBV7-6	TRBJ2-6	CASSFAIEGVTGANVLTF	TGTGCCAGCAGCTTTGCGATTGAAGGGGTAACTGGGGCCAACGTCCTGACTTTC